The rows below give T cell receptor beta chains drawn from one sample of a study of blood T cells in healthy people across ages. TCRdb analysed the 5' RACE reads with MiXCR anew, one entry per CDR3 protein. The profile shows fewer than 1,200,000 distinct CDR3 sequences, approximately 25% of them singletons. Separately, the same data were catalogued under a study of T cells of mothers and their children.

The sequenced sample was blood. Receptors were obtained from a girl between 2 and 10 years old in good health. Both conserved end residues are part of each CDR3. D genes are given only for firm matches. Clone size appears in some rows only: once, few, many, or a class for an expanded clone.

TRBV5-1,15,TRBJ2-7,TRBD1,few,TGCGCCAGCAGCTTGCAGGGACAGGGAACCTACGAGCAGTACTTC,CASSLQGQGTYEQYF
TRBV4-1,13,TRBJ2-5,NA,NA,TGCGCCAGCAGCCCACAACGAGGGGAGACCCAGTACTTC,CASSPQRGETQYF
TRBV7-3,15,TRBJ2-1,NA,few,TGTGCCAGCAGCTTAGAACAGGCTTCCTACAATGAGCAGTTCTTC,CASSLEQASYNEQFF
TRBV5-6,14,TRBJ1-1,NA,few,TGTGCCAGCAGCTTTATGGGATATCTGGCTGAAGCTTTCTTT,CASSFMGYLAEAFF
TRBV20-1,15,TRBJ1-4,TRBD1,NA,TGCAGTGCTAGAGCCGCGACAGGGGGGCTCGAAAAACTGTTTTTT,CSARAATGGLEKLFF
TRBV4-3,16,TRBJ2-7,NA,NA,TGCGCCAGCAGCCAAGATCGAGTAGCCCCAGGCTACGAGCAGTACTTC,CASSQDRVAPGYEQYF
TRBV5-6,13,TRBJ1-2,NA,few,TGTGCCAGCAGCAGACCTTCTAACTATGGCTACACCTTC,CASSRPSNYGYTF
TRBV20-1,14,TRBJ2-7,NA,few,TGCAGTGCTAGATTGACGGGTGGGGTCCACGAGCAGTACTTC,CSARLTGGVHEQYF
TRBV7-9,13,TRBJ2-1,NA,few,TGTGCCAGCAGCTTATCCACTTCCTTTGAGGAGTTCTTC,CASSLSTSFEEFF
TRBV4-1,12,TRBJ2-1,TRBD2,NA,TGCGCCAGCAGTGGGGGACGGGAGGGTCAGCTCTTC,CASSGGREGQLF
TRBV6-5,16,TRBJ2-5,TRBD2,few,TGTGCCAGCAGTTCCCATCCACTAGCGAGAGAAGAGACCCAGTACTTC,CASSSHPLAREETQYF
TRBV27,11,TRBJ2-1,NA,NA,TGTGCCAGCAGTTACCACCTAGAGCAGTTCTTC,CASSYHLEQFF
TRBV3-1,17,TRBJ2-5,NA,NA,TGTGCCAGCAGCCAAGTCTTGTCAGGGGGGGCTAGAGAGACCCAGTACTTC,CASSQVLSGGARETQYF
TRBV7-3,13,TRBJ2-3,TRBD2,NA,TGTGCCAGCAGCACAGTGCGGGGGGATACGCAGTATTTT,CASSTVRGDTQYF
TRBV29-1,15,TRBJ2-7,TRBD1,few,TGCAGCGTCGAGGGGGCCAGGGGTGCGATCTACGAGCAGTACTTC,CSVEGARGAIYEQYF
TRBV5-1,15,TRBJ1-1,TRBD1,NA,TGCGCCAGCAGCTTGGGCTCCAGGACAGGCACTGAAGCTTTCTTT,CASSLGSRTGTEAFF
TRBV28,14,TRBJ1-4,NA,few,TGTGCCAGCAGTTCTCAGGACATACGCGAAAAACTGTTTTTT,CASSSQDIREKLFF
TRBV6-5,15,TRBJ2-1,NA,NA,TGTGCCAGCATTGGAAGAGGACGCTCCTACAATGAGCAGTTCTTC,CASIGRGRSYNEQFF